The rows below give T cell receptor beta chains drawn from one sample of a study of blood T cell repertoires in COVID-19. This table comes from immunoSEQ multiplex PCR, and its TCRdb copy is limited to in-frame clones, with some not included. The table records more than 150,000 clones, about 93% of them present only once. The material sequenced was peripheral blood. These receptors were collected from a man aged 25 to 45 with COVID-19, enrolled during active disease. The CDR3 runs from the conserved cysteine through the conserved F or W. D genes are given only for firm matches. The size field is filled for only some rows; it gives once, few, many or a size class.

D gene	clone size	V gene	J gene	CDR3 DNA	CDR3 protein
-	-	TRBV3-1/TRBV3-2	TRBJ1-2	TGTGCCAGCAGCCAGTACATCTCAGACAGTCAGAGAAGCTATGGCTACACCTTC	CASSQYISDSQRSYGYTF
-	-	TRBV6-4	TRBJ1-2	TGTGCCAGCAGTTCCCGTCGGGGGGATGGCTACACCTTC	CASSSRRGDGYTF
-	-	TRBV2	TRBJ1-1	TGTGCCAGCACGGATACAGTGAACACTGAAGCTTTCTTT	CASTDTVNTEAFF
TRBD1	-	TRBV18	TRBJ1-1	TGTGCCAGCTCCTGGACAGGGGGGACTGAAGCTTTCTTT	CASSWTGGTEAFF
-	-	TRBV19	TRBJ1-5	TGTGCCAGTAGTATATCCCCCATCAGGTCTACCAATCAGCCCCAGCATTTT	CASSISPIRSTNQPQHF
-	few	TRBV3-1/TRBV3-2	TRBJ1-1	TGTGCCAGCAGCCCAACACACAGGGACACTGAAGCTTTCTTT	CASSPTHRDTEAFF
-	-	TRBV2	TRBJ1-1	TGTGCCAGCAATCCATCGTCTGAGGTGAACACTGAAGCTTTCTTT	CASNPSSEVNTEAFF
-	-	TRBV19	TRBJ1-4	TGTGCCAGTAGTTCCCTCACGGGGGGTTTAAATGAAAAACTGTTTTTT	CASSSLTGGLNEKLFF
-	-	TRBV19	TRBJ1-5	TGTGCCAGTAAAACACAGCATCCCGATCAGCCCCAGCATTTT	CASKTQHPDQPQHF
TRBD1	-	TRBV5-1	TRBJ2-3	TGCGCCAGCAGGGGGACAGGGGGTGCAGATACGCAGTATTTT	CASRGTGGADTQYF
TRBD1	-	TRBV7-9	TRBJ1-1	TGTGCCAGCAGCTTAGTTTCTGACAGGGGGAGGCCCAAGGCTTTCTTT	CASSLVSDRGRPKAFF
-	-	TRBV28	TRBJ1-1	TGTGCCAGCAGTTTATCAGGGGAGTACACTGAAGCTTTCTTT	CASSLSGEYTEAFF
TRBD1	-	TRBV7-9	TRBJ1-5	TGTGCCAGCAGCCGATCTGGACAGGGCTCTCAGCCCCAGCATTTT	CASSRSGQGSQPQHF
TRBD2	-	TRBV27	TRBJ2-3	TGTGCCAGCCGACGCAGCATAGCGGGGGGGAGTACAGATACGCAGTATTTT	CASRRSIAGGSTDTQYF
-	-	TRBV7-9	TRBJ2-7	TGTGCCAGCAGCTTAAGTGGCGGCGTCTACGAGCAGTACTTC	CASSLSGGVYEQYF
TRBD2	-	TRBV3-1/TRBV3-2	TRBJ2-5	TGTGCCAGCAGGAGATTTGCGCGGGGGGGCCAGGAGACCCAGTACTTC	CASRRFARGGQETQYF
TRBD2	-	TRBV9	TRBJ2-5	TGTGCCAGCAGCGGCGCAGAGGGAGGCGGGGGGGATCAAGAGACCCAGTACTTC	CASSGAEGGGGDQETQYF
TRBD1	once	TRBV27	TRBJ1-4	TGTGCCAGCAGCTCGGGACAGGGGCCCTATTTTTTT	CASSSGQGPYFF
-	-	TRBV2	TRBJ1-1	TGTGCCAGTGGCCCTGGTACTGAAGCTTTCTTT	CASGPGTEAFF
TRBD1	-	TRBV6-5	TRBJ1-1	TGTGCCAGCAGTCAAAGACAGGGGAGAGGCACTGAAGCTTTCTTT	CASSQRQGRGTEAFF
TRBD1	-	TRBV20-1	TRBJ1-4	TGCAGTGCTAGTCCTCTTTCGGCGACAGGGGATGAAAAACTGTTTTTT	CSASPLSATGDEKLFF
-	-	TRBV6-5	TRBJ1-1	TGTGCCAGCAGCCGCAGGGAAAACACTGAAGCTTTCTTT	CASSRRENTEAFF
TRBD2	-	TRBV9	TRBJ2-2	TGTGCCAGCAGCGTGACTAGCGGGGGGGCCTTCGGCACCGGGGAGCTGTTTTTT	CASSVTSGGAFGTGELFF
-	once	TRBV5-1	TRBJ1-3	TGCGCCAGCCTCATTTCGAGGGAAGCCTTCTCTGGAAACACCATATATTTT	CASLISREAFSGNTIYF
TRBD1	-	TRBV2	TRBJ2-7	TGTGCCAGCAGTGAAGTGAGGGGGCAAGACGAGCAGTACTTC	CASSEVRGQDEQYF
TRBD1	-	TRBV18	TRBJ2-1	TGTGCCAGCTCGCACTTACAGGGGCCCCGGTGGTTTGAGCAGTTCTTC	CASSHLQGPRWFEQFF
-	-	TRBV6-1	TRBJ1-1	TGTGCCAGCAGTGAAGGTGAACGTACAGTGGACACTGAAGCTTTCTTT	CASSEGERTVDTEAFF